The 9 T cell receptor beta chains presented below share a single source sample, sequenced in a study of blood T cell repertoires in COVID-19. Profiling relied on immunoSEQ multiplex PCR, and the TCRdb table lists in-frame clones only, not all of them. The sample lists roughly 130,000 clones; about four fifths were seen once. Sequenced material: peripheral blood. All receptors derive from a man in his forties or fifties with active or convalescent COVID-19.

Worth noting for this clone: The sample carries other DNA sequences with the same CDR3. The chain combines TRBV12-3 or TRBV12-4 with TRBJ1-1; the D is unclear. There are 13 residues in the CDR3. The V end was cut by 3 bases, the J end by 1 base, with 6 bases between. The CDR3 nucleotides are TGTGCCAGCAGTTTGACAACGAACACTGAAGCTTTCTTT. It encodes CASSLTTNTEAFF.

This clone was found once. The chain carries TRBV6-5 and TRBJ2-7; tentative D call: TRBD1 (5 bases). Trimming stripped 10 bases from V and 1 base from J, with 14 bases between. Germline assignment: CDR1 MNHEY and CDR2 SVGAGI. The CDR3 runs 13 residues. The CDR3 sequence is CATDTGPSYEQYF. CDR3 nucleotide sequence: TGTGCCACGGACACCGGGCCATCCTACGAGCAGTACTTC.

CDR3 protein: CASNEGGKETQYF. CDR3 coding DNA: TGTGCCAGTAATGAGGGGGGGAAAGAGACCCAGTACTTC. The chain carries TRBV19 and TRBJ2-5; D perhaps matches TRBD2 (7 bases). Germline CDR1 is LNHDA and CDR2 is SQIVND (reference sequence). This CDR3 has 13 amino acids. The V gene lost 7 bases and the J gene lost 3 bases, with 12 bases spanning the gap.

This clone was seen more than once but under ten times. The chain's CDR3 is CASSLGQRYNSPLHF. CDR3 coding DNA: TGTGCCAGCAGTTTAGGTCAGCGATATAATTCACCCCTCCACTTT. This chain links TRBV27 with TRBJ1-6; D unresolved. Germline loops: CDR1 MNHEY, CDR2 SMNVEV (reference sequence). The V end lost 2 bases, the J end lost 4 bases, and 9 bases lay between the germline ends. The CDR3 consists of 15 residues.

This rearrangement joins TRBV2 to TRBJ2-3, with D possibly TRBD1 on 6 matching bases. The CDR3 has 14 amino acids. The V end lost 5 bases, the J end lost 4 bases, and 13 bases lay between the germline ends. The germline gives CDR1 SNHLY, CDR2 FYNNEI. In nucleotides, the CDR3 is TGTGCCAGCAGTCTAGGCAGGGGCTCAGATACGCAGTATTTT. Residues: CASSLGRGSDTQYF.

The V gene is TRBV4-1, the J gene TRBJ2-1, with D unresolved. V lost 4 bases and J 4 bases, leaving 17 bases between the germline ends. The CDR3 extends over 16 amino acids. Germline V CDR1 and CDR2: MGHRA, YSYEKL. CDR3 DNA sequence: TGCGCCAGCAGCCCATCTTTGGCGGAGAGATACAATGAGCAGTTCTTC. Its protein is CASSPSLAERYNEQFF.

CDR3 sequence: CASSGQDQPQHF. The CDR3 coding sequence is TGTGCCAGCAGTGGACAGGATCAGCCCCAGCATTTT. The V and J genes are TRBV2 and TRBJ1-5; D is perhaps TRBD1 (6 bases). Germline lookup yields CDR1 SNHLY and CDR2 FYNNEI. V was clipped by 4 bases and J by 5 bases, with 6 bases between them. CDR3 length equals 12 residues.

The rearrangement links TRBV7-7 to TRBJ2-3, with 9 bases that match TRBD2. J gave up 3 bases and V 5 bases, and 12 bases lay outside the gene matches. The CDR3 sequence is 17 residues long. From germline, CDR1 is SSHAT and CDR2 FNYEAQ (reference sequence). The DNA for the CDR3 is TGTGCCAGCAGCCCCTTGTCGAGCGGGGGGTTGACAGATACGCAGTATTTT. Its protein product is CASSPLSSGGLTDTQYF.

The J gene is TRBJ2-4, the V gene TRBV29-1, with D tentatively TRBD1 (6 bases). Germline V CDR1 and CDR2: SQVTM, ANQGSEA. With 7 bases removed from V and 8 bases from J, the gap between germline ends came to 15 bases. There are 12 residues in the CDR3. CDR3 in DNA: TGCAGCGCCCTACAGGGAAGATACATTCAGTACTTC. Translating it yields CSALQGRYIQYF.